One T cell receptor (beta chain) is described in this entry. Profiling relied on immunoSEQ multiplex PCR, and the TCRdb table lists in-frame clones only, not all of them. The sample's table shows 150,000 to 200,000 clones. These data are taken from a study of control samples from healthy donors and cancer patients. The germline gives CDR1 SGHRS, CDR2 YFSETQ. The CDR3 has 16 residues. V dropped 1 base and J dropped 1; count of bases not matched to a gene: 3. The specimen sequenced was blood. V gene TRBV5-1 combines with J gene TRBJ2-1, with 9 bases fitting TRBD2. The receptor was derived from a woman between 25 and 40 years old in good health. The CDR3 bases are TGCGCCAGCAGCTTGTTGCGGGGGGGATCCTACAATGAGCAGTTCTTC. This sequence encodes CASSLLRGGSYNEQFF. Filled out from reference TRBV5-1 and TRBJ2-1, the complete variable domain reads KAGVTQTPRYLIKTRGQQVTLSCSPISGHRSVSWYQQTPGQGLQFLFEYFSETQRNKGNFPGRFSGRQFSNSRSEMNVSTLELGDSALYLCASSLLRGGSYNEQFFGPGTRLTVL.